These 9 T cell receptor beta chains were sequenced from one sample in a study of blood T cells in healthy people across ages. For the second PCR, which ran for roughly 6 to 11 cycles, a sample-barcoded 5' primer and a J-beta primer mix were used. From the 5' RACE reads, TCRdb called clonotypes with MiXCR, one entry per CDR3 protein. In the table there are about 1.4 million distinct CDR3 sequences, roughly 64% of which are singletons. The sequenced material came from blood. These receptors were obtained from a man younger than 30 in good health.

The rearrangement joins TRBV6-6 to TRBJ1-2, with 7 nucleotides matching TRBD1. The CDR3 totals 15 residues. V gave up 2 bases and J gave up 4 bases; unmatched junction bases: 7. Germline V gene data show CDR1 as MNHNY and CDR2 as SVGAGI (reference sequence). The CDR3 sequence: CASSYAGGTVYGYTF. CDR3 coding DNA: TGTGCCAGCAGTTACGCGGGGGGGACAGTCTATGGCTACACCTTC.

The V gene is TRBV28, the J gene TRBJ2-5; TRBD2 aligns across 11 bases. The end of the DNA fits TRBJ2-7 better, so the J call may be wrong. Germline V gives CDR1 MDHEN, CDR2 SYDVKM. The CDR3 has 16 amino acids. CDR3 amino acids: CASSTPIAGGAREQYF. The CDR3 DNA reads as TGTGCCAGCAGCACCCCCATAGCGGGGGGGGCCCGCGAGCAGTACTTC.

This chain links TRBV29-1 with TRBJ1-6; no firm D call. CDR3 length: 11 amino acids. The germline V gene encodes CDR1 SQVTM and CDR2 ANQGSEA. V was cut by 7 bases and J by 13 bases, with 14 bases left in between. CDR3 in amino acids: CSGKEGGPLHF. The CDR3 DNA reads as TGCAGCGGGAAAGAGGGAGGTCCCCTCCACTTT.

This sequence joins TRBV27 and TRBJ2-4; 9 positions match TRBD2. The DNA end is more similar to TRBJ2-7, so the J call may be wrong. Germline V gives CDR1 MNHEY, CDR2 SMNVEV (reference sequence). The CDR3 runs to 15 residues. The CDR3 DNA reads TGTGCCAGCAGTTTCGGACTAGCGAACCCCTACGAGCAGTACTTC. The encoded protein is CASSFGLANPYEQYF.

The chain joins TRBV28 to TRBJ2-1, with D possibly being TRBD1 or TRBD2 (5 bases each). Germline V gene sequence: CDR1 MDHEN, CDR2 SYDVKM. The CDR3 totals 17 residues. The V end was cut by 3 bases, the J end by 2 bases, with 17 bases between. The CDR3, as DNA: TGTGCCAGCAGTTTGGCTAGCCCGATCAGGGCCTACAATGAGCAGTTCTTC. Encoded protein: CASSLASPIRAYNEQFF.

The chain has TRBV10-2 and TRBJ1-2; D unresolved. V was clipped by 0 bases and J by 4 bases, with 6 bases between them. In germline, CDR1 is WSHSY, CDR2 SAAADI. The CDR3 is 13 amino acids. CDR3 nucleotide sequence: TGCGCCAGCAGTGAGTCCGGCATCTATGGCTACACCTTC. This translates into CASSESGIYGYTF.

CDR3 DNA sequence: TGTGCCAGCAGCACCGGACCTTTAGGGACGGGGGCGCAGTATTTT. Amino acids: CASSTGPLGTGAQYF. The chain couples TRBV7-9 to TRBJ2-3, with D maybe TRBD2 (6 bases). The CDR3 length is 15 residues. V shed 5 bases and J shed 10 bases, with 22 bases lying between them. Germline V gene data show CDR1 as SEHNR and CDR2 as FQNEAQ (reference sequence).

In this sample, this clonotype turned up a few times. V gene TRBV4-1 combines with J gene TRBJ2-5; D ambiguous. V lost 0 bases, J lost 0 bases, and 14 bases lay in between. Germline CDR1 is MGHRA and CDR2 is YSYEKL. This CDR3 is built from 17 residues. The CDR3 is CASSQDSGGPNQETQYF. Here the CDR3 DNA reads TGCGCCAGCAGCCAAGATTCGGGTGGTCCAAACCAAGAGACCCAGTACTTC.

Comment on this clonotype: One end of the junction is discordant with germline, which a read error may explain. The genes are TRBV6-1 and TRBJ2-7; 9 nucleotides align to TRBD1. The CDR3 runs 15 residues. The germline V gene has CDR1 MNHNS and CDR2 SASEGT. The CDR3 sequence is CACSSRDRVLNEQYF. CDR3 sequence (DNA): TGTGCCTGCAGTAGCCGGGACAGGGTTCTCAACGAGCAGTACTTC.